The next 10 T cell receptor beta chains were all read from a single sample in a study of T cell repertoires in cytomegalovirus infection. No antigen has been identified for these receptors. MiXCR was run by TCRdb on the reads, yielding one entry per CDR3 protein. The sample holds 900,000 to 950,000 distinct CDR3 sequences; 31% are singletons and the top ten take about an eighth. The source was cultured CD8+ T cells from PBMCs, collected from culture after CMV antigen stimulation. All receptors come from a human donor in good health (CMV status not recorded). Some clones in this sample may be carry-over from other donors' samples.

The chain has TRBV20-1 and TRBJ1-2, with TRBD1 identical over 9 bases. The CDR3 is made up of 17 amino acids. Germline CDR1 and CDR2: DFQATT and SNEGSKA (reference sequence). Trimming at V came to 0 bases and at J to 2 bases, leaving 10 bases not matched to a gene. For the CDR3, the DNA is TGCAGTGCTAGAGATCAGGACAGGGGTTTTTGGAACTATGGCTACACCTTC. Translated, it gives CSARDQDRGFWNYGYTF.

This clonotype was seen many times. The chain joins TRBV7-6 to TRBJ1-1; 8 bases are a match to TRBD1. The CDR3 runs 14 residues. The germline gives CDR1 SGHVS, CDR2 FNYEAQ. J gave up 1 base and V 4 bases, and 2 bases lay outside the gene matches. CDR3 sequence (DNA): TGTGCCAGCAGCTCCGGACAGGGGAACACTGAAGCTTTCTTT. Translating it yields CASSSGQGNTEAFF.

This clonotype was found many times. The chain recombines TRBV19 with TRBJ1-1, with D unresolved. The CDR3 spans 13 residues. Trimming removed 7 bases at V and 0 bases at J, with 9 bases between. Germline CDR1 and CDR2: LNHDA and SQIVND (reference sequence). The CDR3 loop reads CASKASMNTEAFF. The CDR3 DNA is TGTGCCAGTAAGGCCAGCATGAACACTGAAGCTTTCTTT.

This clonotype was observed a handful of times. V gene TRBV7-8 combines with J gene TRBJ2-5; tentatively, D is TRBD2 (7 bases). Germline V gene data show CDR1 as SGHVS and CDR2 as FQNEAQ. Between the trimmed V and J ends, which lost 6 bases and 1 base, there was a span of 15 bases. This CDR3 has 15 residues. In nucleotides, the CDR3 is TGTGCCAGCAGACGACTAGGGGGGGGCCAAGAGACCCAGTACTTC. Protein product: CASRRLGGGQETQYF.

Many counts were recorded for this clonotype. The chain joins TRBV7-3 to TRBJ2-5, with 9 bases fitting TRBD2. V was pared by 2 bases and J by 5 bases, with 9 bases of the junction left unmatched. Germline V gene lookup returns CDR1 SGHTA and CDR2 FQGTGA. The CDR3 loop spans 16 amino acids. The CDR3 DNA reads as TGTGCCAGCAGCTTATGGGGCGGGGGGGCCGCGGAGACCCAGTACTTC. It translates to CASSLWGGGAAETQYF.

CDR3 in DNA: TGTGCCAGCACCTCGGGGGGACTAGCGGGGGTGACGAACACCGGGGAGCTGTTTTTT. Translating it yields CASTSGGLAGVTNTGELFF. The genes are TRBV25-1 and TRBJ2-2, with 14 bases fitting TRBD2. This CDR3 spans 19 amino acids. Per the germline V gene, CDR1 is MGHDK and CDR2 is SYGVNS. V trimming: 7 bases; J trimming: 0 bases; junction bases outside the gene matches: 10.

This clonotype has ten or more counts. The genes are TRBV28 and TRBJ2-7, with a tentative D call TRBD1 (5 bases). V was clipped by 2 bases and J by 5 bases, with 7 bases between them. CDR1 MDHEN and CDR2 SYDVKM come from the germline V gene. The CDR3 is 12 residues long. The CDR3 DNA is TGTGCCAGCAGTTTAAAGGGGAACGAGCAGTACGTC. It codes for CASSLKGNEQYV.

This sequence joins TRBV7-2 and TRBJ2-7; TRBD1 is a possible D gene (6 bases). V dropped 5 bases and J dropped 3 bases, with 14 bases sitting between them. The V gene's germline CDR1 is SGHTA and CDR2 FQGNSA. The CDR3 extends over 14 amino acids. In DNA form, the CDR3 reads TGTGCCAGCAGCGCCACAGGGTTTCTCTACGAGCAGTACGTC. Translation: CASSATGFLYEQYV.

DNA of the CDR3: TGTGCCAGCAGGTCACTACAGGGAAGCAATCAGCCCCAGCATTTT. Protein sequence: CASRSLQGSNQPQHF. The chain has TRBV27 and TRBJ1-5, with D perhaps TRBD1 (6 bases). This CDR3 is built from 15 residues. V lost 6 bases and J 1 base, leaving 13 bases between the germline ends. The V gene's germline CDR1 is MNHEY and CDR2 SMNVEV (reference sequence).

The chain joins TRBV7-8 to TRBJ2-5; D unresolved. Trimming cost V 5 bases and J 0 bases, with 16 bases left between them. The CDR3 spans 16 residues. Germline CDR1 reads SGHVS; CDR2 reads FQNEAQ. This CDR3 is CASSGPAVGDQETQYF. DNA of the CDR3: TGTGCCAGCAGCGGCCCGGCGGTTGGGGACCAAGAGACCCAGTACTTC.